Shown below are 24 T cell receptor beta chains from a single sample sequenced in a study of cytomegalovirus exposure and HLA in healthy donors. TCRdb's copy holds only in-frame clones and misses some; the assay was immunoSEQ multiplex PCR. Here the sample spans about 160,000 clones, roughly 96% being singletons. The sequencing sample was made of PBMCs. These receptors were collected from a woman aged 18-29 years in good health and CMV-seronegative.

The chain recombines TRBV11-2 with TRBJ2-1, with D tentatively TRBD1 (6 bases). This CDR3 contains 16 residues. Trimming removed 5 bases at V and 4 bases at J, with 18 bases between. CDR1 is SGHAT and CDR2 is FQNNGV in the germline V gene. CDR3 sequence (DNA): TGTGCCAGCAGCACGTATGGCAGGGGCCGTTACAATGAGCAGTTCTTC. Translation gives CASSTYGRGRYNEQFF. Based on the CDR3 plus reference TRBV11-2 and TRBJ2-1, the full variable domain is EAGVAQSPRYKIIEKRQSVAFWCNPISGHATLYWYQQILGQGPKLLIQFQNNGVVDDSQLPKDRFSAERLKGVDSTLKIQPAKLEDSAVYLCASSTYGRGRYNEQFFGPGTRLTVL.

The rearrangement links TRBV6-5 to TRBJ1-1; unclear D gene. V was pared by 0 bases and J by 5 bases, with 10 bases between. The CDR3 has 14 residues. Germline V lookup: CDR1 MNHEY, CDR2 SVGAGI. The CDR3 loop reads CASSYSGGTTEAFF. CDR3 nucleotide sequence: TGTGCCAGCAGTTACTCTGGCGGTACAACTGAAGCTTTCTTT.

This clone appeared a few times. This chain connects TRBV30 to TRBJ1-1; 8 positions match TRBD1. After removal of 3 bases from V and 2 bases from J, the junction contained 2 bases not matched to a gene. Per the germline V gene, CDR1 is GTSNPN and CDR2 is SVGIG (reference sequence). There are 13 residues in the CDR3. The CDR3 nucleotides are TGTGCCTGGAGGGACAGGGTAAACACTGAAGCTTTCTTT. Its protein is CAWRDRVNTEAFF. The variable domain in full, with the rest retrieved from reference TRBV30 and TRBJ1-1, is SQTIHQWPATLVQPVGSPLSLECTVEGTSNPNLYWYRQAAGRGLQLLFYSVGIGQISSEVPQNLSASRPQDRQFILSSKKLLLSDSGFYLCAWRDRVNTEAFFGQGTRLTVV.

This chain links TRBV19 with TRBJ2-5, with D hard to call. Trimming left V 5 bases short and J 5 bases short, with 6 bases between. The CDR3 is made up of 11 amino acids. The germline CDR1 and CDR2 sequences are LNHDA and SQIVND (reference sequence). CDR3 sequence (DNA): TGTGCCAGTAGTCTTGGCGAGACCCAGTACTTC. Protein: CASSLGETQYF.

The chain has TRBV27 and TRBJ1-2; TRBD1 aligns across 7 bases. CDR3 length: 17 amino acids. The junction had 18 bases not matched to a gene; V was cut back by 3 bases and J by 8 bases. Germline CDR1 and CDR2: MNHEY and SMNVEV (reference sequence). The CDR3 DNA is TGTGCCAGCAGTTTTTGGGGGGCCAAAGGACAGGTTGGAGGCTACACCTTC. This gives the protein CASSFWGAKGQVGGYTF.

V usage is TRBV5-1 and J usage is TRBJ2-2, with 8 bases identical to TRBD2. The CDR3 has 18 residues. CDR1 is SGHRS, CDR2 YFSETQ, per germline. Unmatched junction bases numbered 11, after V lost 1 base and J lost 3 bases. The CDR3 region is CASSLMLAGYPDTGELFF. In DNA form, the CDR3 reads TGCGCCAGCAGCTTGATGTTAGCGGGGTATCCGGACACCGGGGAGCTGTTTTTT.

This clone was seen a handful of times. This chain joins TRBV4-3 and TRBJ1-1; 12 bases map to TRBD1. Unmatched junction bases numbered 7, after V lost 0 bases and J lost 5 bases. Germline CDR1 and CDR2: LGHNA and YSLEER. This CDR3 contains 17 residues. CDR3 amino acids: CASSQEGTGGLETEAFF. The CDR3 DNA follows: TGCGCCAGCAGCCAAGAAGGGACAGGGGGCCTCGAAACTGAAGCTTTCTTT.

The rearrangement uses TRBV7-2 and TRBJ2-3; D remains unclear. The CDR3 totals 17 residues. Germline lookup yields CDR1 SGHTA and CDR2 FQGNSA. V lost 2 bases and J lost 2, with 17 bases in between. CDR3 protein: CASSLRVASGYTDTQYF. CDR3 nucleotide sequence: TGTGCCAGCAGCTTACGTGTTGCGTCGGGTTACACAGATACGCAGTATTTT.

The chain combines TRBV6-5 with TRBJ1-1; possibly TRBD1 for D (5 bases). V lost 0 bases to trimming and J lost 5 bases, with 16 bases between them. The CDR3 spans 16 residues. CDR1 is MNHEY and CDR2 is SVGAGI in the germline V gene. The CDR3 DNA sequence: TGTGCCAGCAGTTACTCCTTGGTCGGAAAGGGGACTGAAGCTTTCTTT. This codes for CASSYSLVGKGTEAFF.

This clone was recorded only once. The rearrangement links TRBV4-1 to TRBJ2-3; a possible D gene is TRBD2 (6 bases). Trimming took 8 bases from V and 0 from J, leaving 9 bases between them. This CDR3 is 13 amino acids long. CDR1 is MGHRA and CDR2 is YSYEKL in the germline V gene. In nucleotides, the CDR3 is TGCGCCAGCCGACTAGGTAGCACAGATACGCAGTATTTT. Protein: CASRLGSTDTQYF.

The CDR3 reads CASSPRGSTNTEAFF. The CDR3, as DNA: TGTGCCAGCTCACCACGGGGCTCGACGAACACTGAAGCTTTCTTT. V gene TRBV18 combines with J gene TRBJ1-1, with a weak D call TRBD1 (5 bases). There are 15 residues in the CDR3. V was cut by 1 base and J by 1 base, with 10 bases left in between. The germline gives CDR1 KGHSH, CDR2 LQKENI. Based on the CDR3 plus reference TRBV18 and TRBJ1-1, the full variable domain is NAGVMQNPRHLVRRRGQEARLRCSPMKGHSHVYWYRQLPEEGLKFMVYLQKENIIDESGMPKERFSAEFPKEGPSILRIQQVVRGDSAAYFCASSPRGSTNTEAFFGQGTRLTVV.

This rearrangement joins TRBV5-1 to TRBJ1-5, with 10 bases that match TRBD1. The CDR3 totals 15 residues. The V gene end was trimmed by 4 bases and the J gene end by 3 bases; junction bases not matched to a gene: 4. Germline assignment: CDR1 SGHRS and CDR2 YFSETQ. CDR3: CASSPGTGANQPQHF. CDR3 DNA sequence: TGCGCCAGCAGCCCCGGGACAGGGGCCAATCAGCCCCAGCATTTT.

The V and J genes are TRBV11-1 and TRBJ2-5; maybe TRBD1 (8 bases). The V end lost 1 base, the J end lost 3 bases, and 18 bases lay between the germline ends. CDR1 SGHAT and CDR2 FQDESV come from the germline V gene (reference sequence). The CDR3 totals 17 residues. CDR3 bases: TGTGCCAGCAGCTTAGGAGGACCGGGGGGACAGGAAGAGACCCAGTACTTC. Its protein product is CASSLGGPGGQEETQYF.

The chain links TRBV6-6 to TRBJ1-2, with TRBD1 as a possible D gene (6 bases). CDR1 MNHNY and CDR2 SVGAGI come from the germline V gene (reference sequence). The V and J ends lost 2 bases and 6 bases respectively, with 13 bases between them. This CDR3 region has 14 residues. The CDR3 spells CASSYRGKMDGYTF. The CDR3, as DNA: TGTGCCAGCAGTTACAGGGGGAAAATGGATGGCTACACCTTC.

The J gene is TRBJ1-2, the V gene TRBV7-2; 7 bases align to TRBD1. This CDR3 comprises 14 residues. J gave up 5 bases and V 2 bases, and 5 bases lay outside the gene matches. Germline CDR1 SGHTA, CDR2 FQGNSA. CDR3 sequence (DNA): TGTGCCAGCAGCTTAACGGGACAGTCTTATGGCTACACCTTC. This encodes CASSLTGQSYGYTF.

This rearrangement joins TRBV30 to TRBJ1-1; D is possibly TRBD1 (6 bases). The V end lost 1 base, the J end lost 0 bases, and 12 bases lay between the germline ends. The germline V gene has CDR1 GTSNPN and CDR2 SVGIG (reference sequence). The CDR3 covers 15 residues. The CDR3: CAWSERTDMNTEAFF. The CDR3 nucleotides are TGTGCCTGGAGTGAAAGGACAGACATGAACACTGAAGCTTTCTTT.

This clone was found once. The chain combines TRBV11-1 with TRBJ2-1; 7 bases agree with TRBD2. V was pared by 5 bases and J by 8 bases, with 6 bases of the junction left unmatched. The CDR3 is 13 amino acids. The germline CDR1 and CDR2 sequences are SGHAT and FQDESV (reference sequence). The CDR3 sequence: CASSPRTSDEQFF. The CDR3 DNA reads as TGTGCCAGCAGCCCGCGGACTAGTGATGAGCAGTTCTTC.

This chain uses TRBV7-9 with TRBJ2-7, with 8 bases matching TRBD1. Trimming removed 7 bases from V and 0 bases from J; junction bases left unmatched: 8. The CDR3 contains 15 residues. Germline V gene data show CDR1 as SEHNR and CDR2 as FQNEAQ (reference sequence). CDR3 sequence: CASTPGQGSSYEQYF. The CDR3 DNA sequence: TGTGCCAGCACCCCCGGACAGGGCAGCTCCTACGAGCAGTACTTC. Combining the CDR3 with reference TRBV7-9 and TRBJ2-7 gives the whole variable domain DTGVSQNPRHKITKRGQNVTFRCDPISEHNRLYWYRQTLGQGPEFLTYFQNEAQLEKSRLLSDRFSAERPKGSFSTLEIQRTEQGDSAMYLCASTPGQGSSYEQYFGPGTRLTVT.

The chain employs TRBV7-9 and TRBJ1-6; D might be TRBD1 (6 bases). Germline CDR1 SEHNR, CDR2 FQNEAQ (reference sequence). Trimming shortened V by 2 bases and J by 5 bases, and 10 bases separated the two germline ends. The CDR3 consists of 15 residues. The CDR3 sequence: CASSLTQGNNSPLHF. The CDR3, as DNA: TGTGCCAGCAGCTTAACCCAGGGGAATAATTCACCCCTCCACTTT.

The chain has TRBV7-6 and TRBJ2-7; D perhaps matches TRBD2 (5 bases). This CDR3 contains 17 residues. The V and J ends lost 5 bases and 1 base respectively, with 21 bases between them. CDR1 and CDR2 from the germline V gene are SGHVS and FNYEAQ. The CDR3 DNA reads TGTGCCAGCAGCAAAGGAGGCTCGGCAGTGCGTTCCTACGAGCAGTACTTC. Translation: CASSKGGSAVRSYEQYF.

This chain links TRBV9 with TRBJ2-3; D is unresolved. The V and J ends lost 3 bases and 5 bases respectively, with 4 bases between them. This CDR3 has 11 residues. In germline, CDR1 is SGDLS, CDR2 YYNGEE. CDR3 residues: CASSAVDTQYF. The CDR3 nucleotides are TGTGCCAGCAGCGCTGTAGATACGCAGTATTTT.

This chain links TRBV7-2 with TRBJ2-2; 11 nucleotides match TRBD1. Trimming at V came to 5 bases and at J to 7 bases, leaving 9 bases not matched to a gene. CDR1 and CDR2 (germline): SGHTA, FQGNSA. CDR3 length: 16 amino acids. The chain's CDR3 is CASSIRTGGVGGELFF. CDR3 nucleotides: TGTGCCAGCAGCATCCGGACAGGGGGCGTAGGCGGGGAGCTGTTTTTT.

CDR3: CASSGVTGELFF. CDR3 bases: TGTGCCAGCTCCGGTGTAACCGGGGAGCTGTTTTTT. The rearrangement links TRBV21-1 to TRBJ2-2; the table's D call of TRBD2 was not tested on the DNA. TRBV21-1 is a listed pseudogene. The CDR3 is 12 amino acids.

The chain links TRBV6-5 to TRBJ1-2; D perhaps matches TRBD1 (5 bases). V gave up 6 bases and J gave up 3 bases, with 14 bases separating them. The germline V gene has CDR1 MNHEY and CDR2 SVGAGI. This CDR3 is 14 amino acids long. Here the CDR3 DNA reads TGTGCCAGCAGACAGCAGGGAAAGGACTATGGCTACACCTTC. Amino acids: CASRQQGKDYGYTF.